The 27 T cell receptor beta chains given below trace back to one sample, sequenced in a study of somatic mutations in cytotoxic T cells in rheumatoid arthritis. The repertoire was sequenced with immunoSEQ multiplex PCR; TCRdb's copy has only in-frame clones and lacks some. The table lists roughly 9,400 clones, approximately 71% of them singletons. The sequencing sample was made of CD8+ T cells sorted from blood. The receptors were sampled from a woman aged 45-65 years in good health.

The CDR3 is CASSFTQGSPLHF. CDR3 nucleotide sequence: TGTGCCAGCAGCTTTACACAGGGTTCACCCCTCCACTTT. The V gene is TRBV7-9, the J gene TRBJ1-6; TRBD1 might be the D (6 bases). The CDR3 has 13 residues. V lost 3 bases to trimming and J lost 9 bases, with 9 bases between them. In germline, CDR1 is SEHNR, CDR2 FQNEAQ (reference sequence).

The chain employs TRBV15 and TRBJ2-7, with 9 bases lining up with TRBD1. Unmatched junction bases numbered 8, after V lost 3 bases and J lost 2 bases. Per the germline V gene, CDR1 is LNHNV and CDR2 is YYDKDF (reference sequence). This CDR3 spans 16 amino acids. The CDR3 protein is CATSSYRDRDPYEQYF. CDR3 DNA: TGTGCCACCAGCAGTTACCGGGACAGGGACCCCTACGAGCAGTACTTC.

The chain uses TRBV7-2 and TRBJ2-5; 11 bases line up with TRBD1. After removal of 1 base from V and 5 bases from J, the junction contained 6 bases not matched to a gene. Germline V gene data show CDR1 as SGHTA and CDR2 as FQGNSA. The CDR3 runs to 16 residues. CDR3 amino acids: CASSLVGQGAVETQYF. As DNA, the CDR3 is TGTGCCAGCAGCTTAGTAGGACAGGGGGCTGTCGAGACCCAGTACTTC. Combining the CDR3 with reference TRBV7-2 and TRBJ2-5 gives the whole variable domain GAGVSQSPSNKVTEKGKDVELRCDPISGHTALYWYRQSLGQGLEFLIYFQGNSAPDKSGLPSDRFSAERTGGSVSTLTIQRTQQEDSAVYLCASSLVGQGAVETQYFGPGTRLLVL.

The chain couples TRBV7-6 to TRBJ2-7; D is ambiguous. V was trimmed by 5 bases and J by 2 bases, leaving 10 bases between them. The CDR3 is made up of 13 amino acids. Germline CDR1 and CDR2: SGHVS and FNYEAQ. The CDR3 sequence is CASSPQRAYEQYF. The CDR3 DNA reads as TGTGCCAGCAGCCCTCAACGAGCCTACGAGCAGTACTTC.

This sequence joins TRBV27 and TRBJ2-7; 9 bases align to TRBD1. J lost 4 bases, V lost 3 bases, and 7 bases had no gene match. Germline loops: CDR1 MNHEY, CDR2 SMNVEV (reference sequence). CDR3 size: 15 residues. CDR3 residues: CASSLGQGPAYEQYF. The CDR3 DNA is TGTGCCAGCAGTTTGGGACAGGGACCCGCGTACGAGCAGTACTTC.

This clone was counted between two and nine times. The chain uses TRBV27 and TRBJ2-1; 8 bases match TRBD2. This CDR3 is built from 14 residues. The germline V gene has CDR1 MNHEY and CDR2 SMNVEV (reference sequence). The V segment lost 6 bases and the J segment 5 bases; nucleotides outside the gene matches: 6. CDR3: CASRRGGVNNEQFF. Written as DNA, the CDR3 is TGTGCCAGCAGACGGGGGGGCGTAAACAATGAGCAGTTCTTC.

The rearrangement uses TRBV28 and TRBJ1-2; 9 nucleotides align to TRBD1. The CDR3 is 14 amino acids. Trimming at V came to 5 bases and at J to 8 bases, leaving 9 bases not matched to a gene. In germline, CDR1 is MDHEN, CDR2 SYDVKM. The CDR3 spells CASSPGQGFGGYTF. DNA for the CDR3: TGTGCCAGCAGTCCGGGACAGGGATTTGGAGGCTACACCTTC.

CDR3 amino acids: CASSGGAGESYEQYF. CDR3 DNA sequence: TGTGCCAGCAGTGGGGGGGCAGGGGAGTCCTACGAGCAGTACTTC. The V and J genes are TRBV6-5 and TRBJ2-7; D may be TRBD2 (7 bases). In germline, CDR1 is MNHEY, CDR2 SVGAGI. CDR3 size: 15 residues. The V end was cut by 5 bases, the J end by 1 base, with 15 bases between.

This clone has only one observation. This CDR3 reads CASSAEQGSGETQYF. As DNA, the CDR3 is TGTGCCAGCAGCGCCGAACAGGGGTCGGGAGAGACCCAGTACTTC. The V call is TRBV7-6, the J call TRBJ2-5; 7 bases are a match to TRBD1. Per germline, CDR1 SGHVS and CDR2 FNYEAQ. CDR3 size: 15 residues. V lost 5 bases and J lost 4; bases outside the gene matches: 10.

The rearrangement links TRBV4-1 to TRBJ2-1; 9 nucleotides align to TRBD1. The length of the CDR3 is 16 residues. The germline gives CDR1 MGHRA, CDR2 YSYEKL. V lost 4 bases, J lost 10 bases, and 14 bases stayed unmatched. The DNA of the CDR3 is TGCGCCAGCAGCCTCGAACCGGGACAGGGAGCGGTCGAGCAGTTCTTC. It yields the protein CASSLEPGQGAVEQFF.

The chain combines TRBV9 with TRBJ1-1; possibly TRBD1 for D (6 bases). Germline CDR1 SGDLS, CDR2 YYNGEE. This CDR3 region has 17 residues. Trimming cost V 0 bases and J 3 bases, with 18 bases left between them. In nucleotides, the CDR3 is TGTGCCAGCAGCGTAGATCCGGGACACAGCATTCACACTGAAGCTTTCTTT. As protein: CASSVDPGHSIHTEAFF.

This clone is medium-sized. The chain couples TRBV6-5 to TRBJ1-4; no reliable D call. The V and J ends lost 6 bases and 8 bases respectively, with 13 bases between them. CDR1 is MNHEY and CDR2 is SVGAGI in the germline V gene. The CDR3 sequence is 13 residues long. The CDR3 sequence is CASSLLGGEKLFF. CDR3 nucleotide sequence: TGTGCCAGCAGCTTACTCGGCGGGGAAAAACTGTTTTTT.

This chain joins TRBV5-5 and TRBJ2-4, with 7 bases aligning to TRBD1. CDR1 and CDR2 (germline): SGHKS, YYEKEE (reference sequence). Trimming took 2 bases from V and 6 from J; bases not matched to a gene: 14. CDR3 size: 17 residues. This chain's CDR3 is CASSLGTEFVEGNIQYF. CDR3 nucleotide sequence: TGTGCCAGCAGCTTAGGGACAGAGTTTGTTGAGGGAAACATTCAGTACTTC.

This clone occurred a few times. This chain connects TRBV7-9 to TRBJ2-5, with 9 bases that match TRBD1. The J call may be in error: the DNA end matches TRBJ2-7 better. The germline V gene has CDR1 SEHNR and CDR2 FQNEAQ (reference sequence). CDR3 length equals 15 residues. Written as DNA, the CDR3 is TGTGCCAGCAGCTACTACGGGACAGGGACTTACGAGCAGTACTTC. Its protein product is CASSYYGTGTYEQYF.

J is TRBJ1-2 and V is TRBV4-1; maybe TRBD1 (6 bases). The ends were cut back, 1 base at V and 2 bases at J, with 11 bases in the middle. This CDR3 contains 15 residues. Germline V lookup: CDR1 MGHRA, CDR2 YSYEKL. The CDR3 DNA reads TGCGCCAGCAGCCAAGCCCTGGACAGCAACTATGGCTACACCTTC. Protein sequence: CASSQALDSNYGYTF.

The chain recombines TRBV27 with TRBJ2-1, with D perhaps TRBD2 (6 bases). V was pared by 0 bases and J by 2 bases, with 11 bases between. This CDR3 comprises 16 residues. Germline lookup yields CDR1 MNHEY and CDR2 SMNVEV (reference sequence). The CDR3 reads CASSLSGGSAYNEQFF. In nucleotides, the CDR3 is TGTGCCAGCAGTTTATCTGGGGGGTCCGCCTACAATGAGCAGTTCTTC.

Concerning this clone itself: A junction end diverges from the germline sequence, so it may reflect a read error. CDR3 residues: CANSRGQGIDTQYF. The CDR3 DNA is TGCGCCAACAGCCGGGGACAGGGGATAGATACGCAGTATTTT. The V and J genes are TRBV4-1 and TRBJ2-3; 10 bases align to TRBD1. This CDR3 comprises 14 residues. Germline V gene sequence: CDR1 MGHRA, CDR2 YSYEKL.

The chain has TRBV5-6 and TRBJ1-2, with TRBD1 identical over 7 bases. Germline V gives CDR1 SGHDT, CDR2 YYEEEE. The J segment lost 4 bases and the V segment lost 1 base, leaving 10 bases of the junction unmatched. The CDR3 is 16 residues long. CDR3 nucleotide sequence: TGTGCCAGCAGCTTGTACCGGGACAGAGCAGGCTATGGCTACACCTTC. Protein: CASSLYRDRAGYGYTF. The entire variable domain, with the rest obtained from reference TRBV5-6 and TRBJ1-2, is as follows: DAGVTQSPTHLIKTRGQQVTLRCSPKSGHDTVSWYQQALGQGPQFIFQYYEEEERQRGNFPDRFSGHQFPNYSSELNVNALLLGDSALYLCASSLYRDRAGYGYTFGSGTRLTVV.

Points on this clone: Distinct nucleotide sequences in the sample also encode this CDR3. The J gene is TRBJ2-7, the V gene TRBV7-8; a possible D gene is TRBD1 (5 bases). Germline V gene data show CDR1 as SGHVS and CDR2 as FQNEAQ. The CDR3 sequence is 13 residues long. V was trimmed by 5 bases and J by 4 bases, leaving 12 bases between them. The CDR3 region is CASSMGQAYEQYF. CDR3 DNA sequence: TGTGCCAGCAGCATGGGGCAGGCATACGAGCAGTACTTC.

The gene calls are TRBV7-8 and TRBJ2-3; possible D gene TRBD2, 6 bases. The germline V gene has CDR1 SGHVS and CDR2 FQNEAQ. This CDR3 has 16 residues. The V end lost 2 bases, the J end lost 4 bases, and 16 bases lay between the germline ends. The CDR3 loop is CASSLIAADTADTQYF. Here the CDR3 DNA reads TGTGCCAGCAGCTTAATAGCGGCAGATACTGCAGATACGCAGTATTTT. Full variable domain (missing parts from reference TRBV7-8 and TRBJ2-3): GAGVSQSPRYKVAKRGQDVALRCDPISGHVSLFWYQQALGQGPEFLTYFQNEAQLDKSGLPSDRFFAERPEGSVSTLKIQRTQQEDSAVYLCASSLIAADTADTQYFGPGTRLTVL.

The CDR3 DNA reads TGTGCCAGCAGCGTCTGGACAGGGGGCAACTATGGCTACACCTTC. Encoded protein: CASSVWTGGNYGYTF. The chain employs TRBV5-6 and TRBJ1-2; 11 bases agree with TRBD1. J lost 2 bases, V lost 4 bases, and 4 bases had no gene match. The CDR3 covers 15 residues. Germline V gene lookup returns CDR1 SGHDT and CDR2 YYEEEE.

The V and J genes are TRBV21-1 and TRBJ1-3; the table's TRBD1 call for D was not verified on the DNA. TRBV21-1 is reported as a pseudogene. This CDR3 is built from 16 residues. The CDR3 protein is CASSKVAGAQGNTIYF. The CDR3 DNA reads as TGTGCCAGCAGCAAAGTCGCAGGGGCCCAAGGAAACACCATATATTTT.

By proportion, this clone is medium-sized. CDR3 DNA sequence: TGTGCCAGCAGCCATCAGACGGGGGAGCAGTACTTC. Its protein is CASSHQTGEQYF. This chain links TRBV4-2 with TRBJ2-7; tentatively, D is TRBD2 (5 bases). Between the trimmed V and J ends, which lost 3 bases and 7 bases, there was a span of 10 bases. This CDR3 has 12 residues. The V gene's germline CDR1 is LGHNA and CDR2 YNFKEQ.

The chain links TRBV19 to TRBJ1-4; D is uncertain. This CDR3 has 15 amino acids. Germline CDR1 LNHDA, CDR2 SQIVND (reference sequence). Trimming pared 5 bases from V and 7 bases from J, leaving 17 bases between. The CDR3 loop is CASSALTGVTEKLFF. CDR3 nucleotide sequence: TGTGCCAGTAGTGCCCTGACCGGGGTTACTGAAAAACTGTTTTTT. The variable domain in full, completed from reference TRBV19 and TRBJ1-4, reads DGGITQSPKYLFRKEGQNVTLSCEQNLNHDAMYWYRQDPGQGLRLIYYSQIVNDFQKGDIAEGYSVSREKKESFPLTVTSAQKNPTAFYLCASSALTGVTEKLFFGSGTQLSVL.

The chain employs TRBV21-1 and TRBJ2-7; TRBD1 reflects the table's D call only, with no check against the DNA. TRBV21-1 is a pseudogene segment. This CDR3 spans 18 amino acids. This CDR3 reads CASSKAAPGQGCVYEQYF. CDR3 in DNA: TGTGCCAGCAGCAAAGCGGCCCCAGGACAGGGTTGCGTCTACGAGCAGTACTTC.

The chain couples TRBV1 to TRBJ2-3; the listed D gene, TRBD2, was not tested against the DNA. TRBV1 is a listed pseudogene. The CDR3 has 17 amino acids. CDR3 protein: CTSSLVPGGGPTDTQYF. In DNA, the CDR3 is TGCACCAGCAGCCTCGTTCCGGGGGGGGGACCCACAGATACGCAGTATTTT.

V is TRBV12-5 and J is TRBJ2-3; no clear D gene. V lost 1 base to trimming and J lost 6 bases, with 8 bases between them. Germline values: CDR1 LGHNT, CDR2 FRNRAP. There are 13 residues in the CDR3. CDR3 in DNA: TGTGCTAGTGGTTTGGCCGAGGTGGATACGCAGTATTTT. Translating gives CASGLAEVDTQYF. The variable domain in full, with the rest retrieved from reference TRBV12-5 and TRBJ2-3, is DARVTQTPRHKVTEMGQEVTMRCQPILGHNTVFWYRQTMMQGLELLAYFRNRAPLDDSGMPKDRFSAEMPDATLATLKIQPSEPRDSAVYFCASGLAEVDTQYFGPGTRLTVL.